The rows below give T cell receptor beta chains drawn from one sample of a study of T cells in localized non-small cell lung cancer. Clones were read by immunoSEQ multiplex PCR, and TCRdb kept only the in-frame ones, dropping some. The sample lists some 22,000 clones, roughly 83% occurring once. Material: peripheral blood, obtained before any cancer treatment. The origin of the receptors is a man aged 35-75 years with stage I lung adenocarcinoma. The CDR3 runs from the conserved cysteine through the conserved F or W. A D gene is named only where the DNA matches it firmly. Expanded clones are given a class, and other clones once, few, many or no size at all.

v_call: TRBV5-5
j_call: TRBJ1-1
d_call: .
clone_size: .
cdr3_nt: TGTGCCAGCAGCTTTAACACTGAAGCTTTCTTT
cdr3_aa: CASSFNTEAFF

v_call: TRBV10-3
j_call: TRBJ2-7
d_call: .
clone_size: .
cdr3_nt: TGTGCCATCAGTGAGGTGGCGGGGGCGAGTTACGAGCAGTACTTC
cdr3_aa: CAISEVAGASYEQYF

v_call: TRBV6-1
j_call: TRBJ2-1
d_call: TRBD1
clone_size: .
cdr3_nt: TGTGCCAGCAGTGCCCTGCCGGGACAGGGTTTCAATGAGCAGTTCTTC
cdr3_aa: CASSALPGQGFNEQFF

v_call: TRBV7-3
j_call: TRBJ2-2
d_call: .
clone_size: .
cdr3_nt: TGTGCCAGCAGCTTAAGGAACACCGGGGAGCTGTTTTTT
cdr3_aa: CASSLRNTGELFF

v_call: TRBV28
j_call: TRBJ2-7
d_call: .
clone_size: .
cdr3_nt: TGTGCCATCGCTAGCAGGGAAGGGACCTACGAGCAGTACTTC
cdr3_aa: CAIASREGTYEQYF

v_call: TRBV27
j_call: TRBJ2-3
d_call: TRBD2
clone_size: .
cdr3_nt: TGTGCCAGCAGCAGCGGGATCCCAGATACGCAGTATTTT
cdr3_aa: CASSSGIPDTQYF

v_call: TRBV7-2
j_call: TRBJ2-4
d_call: .
clone_size: .
cdr3_nt: TGTGCCAGCAGCAGTCAGGGAAACATTCAGTACTTC
cdr3_aa: CASSSQGNIQYF

v_call: TRBV18
j_call: TRBJ1-2
d_call: .
clone_size: .
cdr3_nt: TGTGCCAGCTCACCGGACAGTTATGGCTACACCTTC
cdr3_aa: CASSPDSYGYTF

v_call: TRBV5-4
j_call: TRBJ2-4
d_call: TRBD1
clone_size: .
cdr3_nt: TGTGCCAGCAGCTTGGGGACAGGGGGCTCAGGAGGAAACATTCAGTACTTC
cdr3_aa: CASSLGTGGSGGNIQYF

v_call: TRBV19
j_call: TRBJ2-7
d_call: .
clone_size: .
cdr3_nt: TGTGCCAGTAGTATAGCGGCGGGTTACGAGCAGTACTTC
cdr3_aa: CASSIAAGYEQYF

v_call: TRBV7-2
j_call: TRBJ2-5
d_call: TRBD2
clone_size: .
cdr3_nt: TGTGCCAGCAGCCCTTTTTCTAGCGGGAGAGTTCAAGAGACCCAGTACTTC
cdr3_aa: CASSPFSSGRVQETQYF

v_call: TRBV4-1
j_call: TRBJ1-5
d_call: .
clone_size: .
cdr3_nt: TGCGCCAGCAGCCAAGTAGCGGGGGCGCCCACTTCAATCAATCCCCAGCATTTT
cdr3_aa: CASSQVAGAPTSINPQHF

v_call: TRBV6-5
j_call: TRBJ2-3
d_call: .
clone_size: few
cdr3_nt: TGTGCCAGCAGTTACGCTTGGGGGACAGATACGCAGTATTTT
cdr3_aa: CASSYAWGTDTQYF

v_call: TRBV4-1
j_call: TRBJ1-2
d_call: .
clone_size: .
cdr3_nt: TGCGCCAGCAGCCAAGACCCCGATGCAGACTCGACCGGCTACACCTTC
cdr3_aa: CASSQDPDADSTGYTF

v_call: TRBV2
j_call: TRBJ2-5
d_call: TRBD2
clone_size: .
cdr3_nt: TGTGCCAGTGGTCTGGGCGGGAGGGTAGAAGAGACCCAGTACTTC
cdr3_aa: CASGLGGRVEETQYF

v_call: TRBV6-5
j_call: TRBJ1-3
d_call: .
clone_size: medium-sized
cdr3_nt: TGTGCCAGCAGTTTGATCGGGGGCGGAAACACCATATATTTT
cdr3_aa: CASSLIGGGNTIYF

v_call: TRBV4-1
j_call: TRBJ1-1
d_call: .
clone_size: .
cdr3_nt: TGCGCCAGCAGCCAGGTAGGGGGTCGCCCTGAAGCTTTCTTT
cdr3_aa: CASSQVGGRPEAFF

v_call: TRBV10-3
j_call: TRBJ1-1
d_call: .
clone_size: .
cdr3_nt: TGTGCCATCAGTGAGTCCCGGGACGGGAACACTGAAGCTTTCTTT
cdr3_aa: CAISESRDGNTEAFF

v_call: TRBV10-3
j_call: TRBJ1-3
d_call: .
clone_size: .
cdr3_nt: TGTGCCATCAGTGGGAGAGGGACCGGGGACCAAAACACCATATATTTT
cdr3_aa: CAISGRGTGDQNTIYF

v_call: TRBV18
j_call: TRBJ2-3
d_call: TRBD1
clone_size: .
cdr3_nt: TGTGCCAGCTCAATCCGGGGACAGAACACAGATACGCAGTATTTT
cdr3_aa: CASSIRGQNTDTQYF

v_call: TRBV28
j_call: TRBJ2-2
d_call: TRBD2
clone_size: .
cdr3_nt: TGTGCCAGCAGGGCGGGGGGCAGGGCGCCACCCGGGGAGCTGTTTTTT
cdr3_aa: CASRAGGRAPPGELFF

v_call: TRBV5-1
j_call: TRBJ2-1
d_call: .
clone_size: .
cdr3_nt: TGCGCCAGCAGCTTGGAGGGGGGCCGCAACAATGAGCAGTTCTTC
cdr3_aa: CASSLEGGRNNEQFF

v_call: TRBV18
j_call: TRBJ2-2
d_call: .
clone_size: .
cdr3_nt: TGTGCCAGCTCACTCCAGGTGGGCACCGGGGAGCTGTTTTTT
cdr3_aa: CASSLQVGTGELFF

v_call: TRBV29-1
j_call: TRBJ2-2
d_call: TRBD2
clone_size: once
cdr3_nt: TGCAGCGGTCGATTAGCGGGGCCGAACACCGGGGAGCTGTTTTTT
cdr3_aa: CSGRLAGPNTGELFF

v_call: TRBV28
j_call: TRBJ2-1
d_call: .
clone_size: .
cdr3_nt: TGTGCCAGCAGCGGCGGGGACAGCTCCTACAATGAGCAGTTCTTC
cdr3_aa: CASSGGDSSYNEQFF

v_call: TRBV10-3
j_call: TRBJ2-3
d_call: TRBD2
clone_size: once
cdr3_nt: TGTGCCATCTTTAGCGGGAGGTTAACAGATACGCAGTATTTT
cdr3_aa: CAIFSGRLTDTQYF

v_call: TRBV4-3
j_call: TRBJ2-7
d_call: .
clone_size: .
cdr3_nt: TGCGCCAGCAGCCAAGCAGGGGAGTCCGAGCAGTACTTC
cdr3_aa: CASSQAGESEQYF